The clone carrying this T cell receptor beta chain was seen only once. The data were obtained in a study of blood T cell repertoires in COVID-19. The overall study: The cDNA or gDNA used as material had been derived from T cells, B-cell-depleted T cells, or PBMCs.

V lost 8 bases to trimming and J lost 6 bases, with 13 bases between them. Germline V CDR1 and CDR2: ENHRY, SYGVKD. The CDR3 is 12 amino acids. Authors' methods: It was from reference gene primer amplification that nucleated cell counts were estimated. Sequenced by immunoSEQ multiplex PCR; TCRdb stores in-frame clones only, minus some. Clonal size and the V and J genes are those of that table, whereas D and trimming came from the DNA. There are nearly 300,000 clones in the sample; 70% to 85% occur only once, and about 1.5% lies in the top ten. This receptor was obtained from a human donor with COVID-19, enrolled during active disease. The donor label of this sample is uncertain. The rearrangement uses TRBV10-3 and TRBJ1-1; D might be TRBD1 (5 bases). The sample consisted of peripheral blood. This CDR3 reads CAIGQGLAEAFF. The DNA for the CDR3 is TGTGCCATCGGTCAGGGACTCGCTGAAGCTTTCTTT.